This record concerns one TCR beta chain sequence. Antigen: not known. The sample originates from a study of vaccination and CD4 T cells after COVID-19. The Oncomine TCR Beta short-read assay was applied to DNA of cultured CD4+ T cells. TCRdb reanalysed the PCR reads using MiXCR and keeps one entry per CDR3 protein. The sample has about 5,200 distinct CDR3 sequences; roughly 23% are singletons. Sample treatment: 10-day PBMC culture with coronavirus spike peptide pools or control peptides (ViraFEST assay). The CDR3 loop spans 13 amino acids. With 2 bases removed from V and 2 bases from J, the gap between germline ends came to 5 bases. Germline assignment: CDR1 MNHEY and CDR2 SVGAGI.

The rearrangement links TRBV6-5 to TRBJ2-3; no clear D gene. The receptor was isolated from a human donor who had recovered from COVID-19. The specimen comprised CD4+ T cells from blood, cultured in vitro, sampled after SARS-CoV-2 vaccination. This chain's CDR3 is CASSYGNTDTQYF. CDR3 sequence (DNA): TGTGCCAGCAGTTACGGAAACACAGATACGCAGTATTTT.